The clone carrying this TCR beta chain is large (0.1 to 1%) within its sample. Its antigen remains unknown. The repertoire was sequenced with immunoSEQ multiplex PCR; TCRdb's copy has only in-frame clones and lacks some. Here the sample spans 1,000 or so clones, 34% being singletons. This sample was taken from a study of STAT3 mutations in large granular lymphocyte leukemia. Background on the study: Among longitudinally sequenced T-LGLL patients, roughly half had canonical activating STAT3 mutations detected.

Whole-study findings and limits: Treatment regimens differed across patients between samplings. In about 30% of the 18 patients, new TCR clonotypes emerged after therapy. Clonal expansion was inferred from other time points because no sample existed at each clone's first appearance. Every T-LGLL patient had at least one immunodominant TCRbeta clonotype.

This CDR3 is 13 amino acids long. V was shortened by 0 bases and J by 6 bases, with 8 bases between the two germline ends. Germline V gene sequence: CDR1 LNHNV, CDR2 YYDKDF (reference sequence). V gene TRBV15 combines with J gene TRBJ1-2, with D perhaps matching TRBD1 (6 bases). This sequence originates from a human donor with T large granular lymphocyte leukemia. Some clones in this sample may be carry-over from other donors' samples. The sample comprised PBMCs. This CDR3 is CATSREEGDGYTF. CDR3 nucleotide sequence: TGTGCCACCAGCAGAGAGGAGGGGGATGGCTACACCTTC.